This T cell receptor beta chain comes out of a study of T cells in Graves' hyperthyroidism and ophthalmopathy. This clonotype has ten or more counts. No antigen is known for it. TCR beta CDR3 regions were amplified from RNA. Carried out on the TCR CDR3, a first-round RT-PCR used the HTBI primer set. MiXCR, run by TCRdb on the multiplex PCR reads, gives a single entry per CDR3 protein. The sample consists of roughly 710,000 distinct CDR3 sequences, about 35% of them appearing once. Findings of the study overall: Most thyroid clonotypes that were expanded above 0.001 also turned up in blood.

Together with thyroid ultrasound, orbital computed tomography, serum thyroxine and TRAb, clinical symptoms were used for diagnoses. The receptor was isolated from a woman aged 35 to 49 with Graves' hyperthyroidism. Sequenced: blood.

The CDR3 protein is CASSSRQGPQPQHF. The CDR3 nucleotides read TGTGCCAGTAGTTCAAGACAGGGCCCCCAGCCCCAGCATTTT. The chain couples TRBV19 to TRBJ1-5, with 7 bases matching TRBD1. The CDR3 contains 14 residues. Germline lookup yields CDR1 LNHDA and CDR2 SQIVND (reference sequence). With V trimmed by 5 bases and J by 7 bases, 8 bases remained unmatched.